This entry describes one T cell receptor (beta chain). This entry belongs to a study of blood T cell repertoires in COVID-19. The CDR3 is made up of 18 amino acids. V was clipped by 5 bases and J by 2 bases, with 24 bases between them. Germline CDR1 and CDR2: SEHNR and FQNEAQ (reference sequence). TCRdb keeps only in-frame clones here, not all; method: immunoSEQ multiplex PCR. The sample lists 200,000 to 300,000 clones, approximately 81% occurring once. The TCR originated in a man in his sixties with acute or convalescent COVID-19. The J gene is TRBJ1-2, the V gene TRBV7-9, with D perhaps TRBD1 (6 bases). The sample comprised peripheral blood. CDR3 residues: CASSPPPLWTVENYGYTF. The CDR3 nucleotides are TGTGCCAGCAGCCCACCCCCTTTATGGACAGTGGAGAACTATGGCTACACCTTC.